Described below is a single T cell receptor beta chain sequence and its context. What this receptor recognizes is not known. No much larger clone exists at a distance of one base, and base qualities are not known. In light of the paper, this sample's time point label describes: about 28 days (+/-7) after the second vaccine dose. Because spike-specific TCR depth and breadth did not differ between the two schedules, AZD1222 recipients who got a second dose at roughly 4 weeks were pooled with those who got a second dose at roughly 12 weeks. Vaccinee samples were obtained from the UK trials COV001 and COV002, which included a single-blind randomized controlled phase 2/3 trial of AZD1222 (ChAdOx1 nCoV-19) in healthy adults. For TCRbeta chain sequencing, PBMC samples from trial participants were taken at day 0 and at day 28 after the second dose. The CDR3 regions of human TCRbeta chains were subjected to immunosequencing. The authors' analysis ran thus. TCRs in the repertoires were matched against a reference library of SARS-CoV-2-specific TCRs that had been generated with the MIRA antigen-specificity platform. Breadth meant the fraction of unique TCRs that were SARS-CoV-2-associated, whereas depth meant the fraction of total T cells that were SARS-CoV-2-associated. Using the MIRA data, each spike-specific TCR was assigned both to the spike region to which the TCR was reactive and to a CD4 or CD8 class. Log10-transformed breadth and depth values were compared by one-way ANOVA with Sidak's multiple comparisons tests. This immuneACCESS table, as held by TCRdb, lists in-frame sequences with V and J called but not all clones. Of the missing ones, under half trace to an unresolved V gene in checked studies; the others have no known cause. V, J and clone size are taken as reported in that table, and D and trimming were inferred from the DNA itself. For this sample there are more than 90,000 clones; approximately 91% appear just once. 15% to 20% of the sample goes to the ten largest clones.

This sample was taken from a study of T cell responses to AZD1222 COVID-19 vaccine (dated by TCRdb to 2020 to 2022). For context, the study as a whole: A total of approximately 230 trial participants underwent TCR sequencing, of whom about 200 received two doses of AZD1222 and some 26 received two doses of the MenACWY control vaccine. Trial participants were enrolled by age into 18-55, 56-69 and 70-plus year subgroups, with approximately 160, 26 and 62 TCR-sequenced participants respectively. Paper-wide results and their limitations: Epitopes outside the regions mutated in the B.1.351 and B.1.1.7 variants were reportedly recognized by nearly half of the unique spike-specific TCRs. Vaccine-associated CD4 TCRs spanned the whole spike protein, with dominant responses in regions 160-218 and 743-854. The 56-69-year group was small, and its depth increase did not reach significance, likely because of low power. Because no day 14 peak-response samples were available, repertoires were characterized only after the peak T cell response. Only six or seven AZD1222 recipients were SARS-CoV-2 seropositive at baseline, limiting conclusions about previously exposed vaccinees. A significant rise in spike-specific TCR breadth and depth was observed after two AZD1222 doses relative to day 0 and relative to MenACWY recipients. Participants were mostly white British and included more females than males, and it was suggested by the authors that clonal diversity may have been underestimated.

The CDR3 runs 15 residues from the cysteine to the phenylalanine. Only the CDR3 part of the read is kept: 45 bases, read in frame from the first base. V and J are truncated by 3 bases and 0 bases respectively, leaving an intervening sequence of 10 bases. The germline V gene sets CDR1 to SNHLY and CDR2 to FYNNEI. The starting material was peripheral blood, obtained 28 days after the second AZD1222 dose. The receptor was isolated from an adult who received the AZD1222 COVID-19 vaccine. The rearranged chain carries TRBV2 and TRBJ2-3, with TRBD1 tentatively as D gene (6 bases match). At the DNA level, the sequence is TGTGCCAGCAGTGACTACAGGGTGAGCACAGATACGCAGTATTTT. Translated, this gives CASSDYRVSTDTQYF.